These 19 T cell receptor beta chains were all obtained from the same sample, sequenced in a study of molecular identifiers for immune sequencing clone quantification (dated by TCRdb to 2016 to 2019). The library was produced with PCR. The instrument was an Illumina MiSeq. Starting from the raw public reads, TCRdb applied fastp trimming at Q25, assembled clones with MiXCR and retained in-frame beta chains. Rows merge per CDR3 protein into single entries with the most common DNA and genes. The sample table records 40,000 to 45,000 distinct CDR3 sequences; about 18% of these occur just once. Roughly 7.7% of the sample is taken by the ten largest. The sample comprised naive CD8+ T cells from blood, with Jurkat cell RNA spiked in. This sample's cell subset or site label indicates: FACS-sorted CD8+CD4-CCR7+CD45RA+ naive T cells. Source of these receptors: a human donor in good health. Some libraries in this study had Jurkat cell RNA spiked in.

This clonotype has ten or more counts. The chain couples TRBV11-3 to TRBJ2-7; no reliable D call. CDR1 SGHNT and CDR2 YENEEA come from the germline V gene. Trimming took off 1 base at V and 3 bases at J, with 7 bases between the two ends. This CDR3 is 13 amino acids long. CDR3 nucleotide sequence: TGTGCCAGCAGCTTAGGGTTTGGCTACGAGCAGTACTTC. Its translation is CASSLGFGYEQYF.

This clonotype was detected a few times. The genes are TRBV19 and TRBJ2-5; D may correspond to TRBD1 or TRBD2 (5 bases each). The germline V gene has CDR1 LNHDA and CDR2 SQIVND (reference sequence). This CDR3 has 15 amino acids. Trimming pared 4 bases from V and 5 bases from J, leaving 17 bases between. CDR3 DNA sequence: TGTGCCAGTAGTACCCCCTCCGGGACGATCGAGACCCAGTACTTC. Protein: CASSTPSGTIETQYF.

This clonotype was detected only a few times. In DNA, the CDR3 is TGTGCCATCAGTGAAGGACAGGGAAGTGAAAAACTGTTTTTT. This encodes CAISEGQGSEKLFF. This chain connects TRBV10-3 to TRBJ1-4, with TRBD1 identical over 8 bases. V lost 3 bases to trimming and J lost 7 bases; unmatched junction nucleotides: 4. CDR1 is ENHRY, CDR2 SYGVKD, per germline. The CDR3 is 14 amino acids.

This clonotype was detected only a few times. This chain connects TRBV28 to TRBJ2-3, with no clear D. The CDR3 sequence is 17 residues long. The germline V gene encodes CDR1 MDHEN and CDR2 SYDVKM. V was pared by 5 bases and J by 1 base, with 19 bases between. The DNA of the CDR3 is TGTGCCAGCAGTGTCCGGAGAAGGGTTAGTGGCACAGATACGCAGTATTTT. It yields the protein CASSVRRRVSGTDTQYF.

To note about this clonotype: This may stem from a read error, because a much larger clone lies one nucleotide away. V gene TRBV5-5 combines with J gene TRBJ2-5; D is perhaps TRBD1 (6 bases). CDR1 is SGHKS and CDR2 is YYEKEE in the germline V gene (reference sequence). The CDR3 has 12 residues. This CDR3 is CASSGQKETQCF. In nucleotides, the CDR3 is TGTGCCAGCAGCGGACAGAAAGAGACCCAGTGCTTC. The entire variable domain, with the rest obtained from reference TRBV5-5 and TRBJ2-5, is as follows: DAGVTQSPTHLIKTRGQQVTLRCSPISGHKSVSWYQQVLGQGPQFIFQYYEKEERGRGNFPDRFSARQFPNYSSELNVNALLLGDSALYLCASSGQKETQCFGPGTRLLVL.

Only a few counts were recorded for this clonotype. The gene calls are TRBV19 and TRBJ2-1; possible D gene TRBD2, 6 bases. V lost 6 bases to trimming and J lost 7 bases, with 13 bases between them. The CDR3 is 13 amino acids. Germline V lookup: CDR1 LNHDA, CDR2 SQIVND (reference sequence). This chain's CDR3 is CASSGGAGNEQFF. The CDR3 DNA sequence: TGTGCCAGTAGCGGAGGGGCAGGGAATGAGCAGTTCTTC.

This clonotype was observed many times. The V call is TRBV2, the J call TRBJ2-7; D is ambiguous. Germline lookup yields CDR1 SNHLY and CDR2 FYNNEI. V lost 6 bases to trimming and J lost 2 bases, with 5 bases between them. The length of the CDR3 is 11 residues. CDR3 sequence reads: CASSPTYEQYF. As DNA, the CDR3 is TGTGCCAGCAGCCCTACCTACGAGCAGTACTTC.

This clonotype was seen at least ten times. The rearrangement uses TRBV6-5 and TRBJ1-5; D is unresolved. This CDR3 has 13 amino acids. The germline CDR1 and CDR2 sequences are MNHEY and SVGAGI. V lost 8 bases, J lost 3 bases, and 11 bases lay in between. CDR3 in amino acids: CASRAAHNQPQHF. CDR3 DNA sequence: TGTGCCAGCCGGGCGGCCCACAATCAGCCCCAGCATTTT.

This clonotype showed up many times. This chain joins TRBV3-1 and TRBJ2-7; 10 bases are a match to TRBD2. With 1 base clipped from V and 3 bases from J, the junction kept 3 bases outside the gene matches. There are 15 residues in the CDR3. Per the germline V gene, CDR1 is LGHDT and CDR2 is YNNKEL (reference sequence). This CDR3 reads CASSQARTSGYEQYF. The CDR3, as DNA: TGTGCCAGCAGCCAAGCCCGGACTAGCGGCTACGAGCAGTACTTC.

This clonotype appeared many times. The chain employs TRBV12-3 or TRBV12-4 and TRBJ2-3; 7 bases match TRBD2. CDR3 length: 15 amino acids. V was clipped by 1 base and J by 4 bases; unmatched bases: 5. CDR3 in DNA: TGTGCCAGCAGTTTAGGCGGGAGTAAGGCAGATACGCAGTATTTT. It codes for CASSLGGSKADTQYF.

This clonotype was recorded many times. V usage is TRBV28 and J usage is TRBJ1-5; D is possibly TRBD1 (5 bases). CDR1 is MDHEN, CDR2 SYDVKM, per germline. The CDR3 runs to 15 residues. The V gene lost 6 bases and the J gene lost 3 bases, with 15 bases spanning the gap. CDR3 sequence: CASRNEGLVNQPQHF. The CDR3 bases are TGTGCCAGCAGAAATGAGGGACTCGTCAATCAGCCCCAGCATTTT.

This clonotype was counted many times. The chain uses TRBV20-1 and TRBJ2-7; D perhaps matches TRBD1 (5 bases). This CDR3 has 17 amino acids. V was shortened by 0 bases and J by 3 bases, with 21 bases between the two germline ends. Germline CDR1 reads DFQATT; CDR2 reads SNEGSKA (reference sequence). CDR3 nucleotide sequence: TGCAGTGCTAGAGATGTCTTAAAGGTGCAGGGCGGCTACGAGCAGTACTTC. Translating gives CSARDVLKVQGGYEQYF.

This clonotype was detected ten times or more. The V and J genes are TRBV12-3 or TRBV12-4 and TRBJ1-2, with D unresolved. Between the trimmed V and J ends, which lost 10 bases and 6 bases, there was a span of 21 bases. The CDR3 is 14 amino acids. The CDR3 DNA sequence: TGTGCCACCGTTGCGGAAGACCTGCGGGATGGCTACACCTTC. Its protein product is CATVAEDLRDGYTF.

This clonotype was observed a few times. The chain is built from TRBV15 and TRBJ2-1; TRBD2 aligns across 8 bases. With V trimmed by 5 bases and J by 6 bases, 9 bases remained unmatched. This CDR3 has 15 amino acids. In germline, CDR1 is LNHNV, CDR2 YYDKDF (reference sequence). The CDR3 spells CATSGRAGVGNEQFF. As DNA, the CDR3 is TGTGCCACCAGCGGCCGAGCGGGAGTCGGCAATGAGCAGTTCTTC.

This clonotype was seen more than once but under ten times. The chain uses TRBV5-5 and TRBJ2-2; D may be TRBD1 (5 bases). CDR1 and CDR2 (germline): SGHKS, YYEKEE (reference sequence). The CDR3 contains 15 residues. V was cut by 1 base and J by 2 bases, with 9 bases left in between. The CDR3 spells CASSLTTGNTGELFF. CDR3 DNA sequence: TGTGCCAGCAGCTTGACAACAGGAAACACCGGGGAGCTGTTTTTT.

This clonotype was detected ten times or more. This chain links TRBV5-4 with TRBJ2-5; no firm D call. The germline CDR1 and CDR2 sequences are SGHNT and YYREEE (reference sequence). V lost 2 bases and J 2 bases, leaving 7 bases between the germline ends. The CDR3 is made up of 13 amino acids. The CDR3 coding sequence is TGTGCCAGCAGCTTATCGGGTCAAGAGACCCAGTACTTC. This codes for CASSLSGQETQYF.

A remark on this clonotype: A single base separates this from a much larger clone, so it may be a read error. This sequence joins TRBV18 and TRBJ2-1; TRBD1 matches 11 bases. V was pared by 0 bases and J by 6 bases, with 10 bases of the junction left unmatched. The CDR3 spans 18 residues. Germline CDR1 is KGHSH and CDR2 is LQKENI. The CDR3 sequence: CASSPPLPGQGGSNEQFF. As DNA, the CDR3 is TGTGCCAGCTCACCACCGCTCCCGGGACAGGGGGGAAGCAATGAGCAGTTCTTC.

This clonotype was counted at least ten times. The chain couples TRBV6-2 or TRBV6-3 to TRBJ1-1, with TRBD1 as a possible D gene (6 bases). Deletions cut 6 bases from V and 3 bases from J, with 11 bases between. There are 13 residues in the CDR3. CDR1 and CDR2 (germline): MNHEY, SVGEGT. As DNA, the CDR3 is TGTGCCAGCAGACAGGGACTGGACACTGAAGCTTTCTTT. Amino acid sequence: CASRQGLDTEAFF.

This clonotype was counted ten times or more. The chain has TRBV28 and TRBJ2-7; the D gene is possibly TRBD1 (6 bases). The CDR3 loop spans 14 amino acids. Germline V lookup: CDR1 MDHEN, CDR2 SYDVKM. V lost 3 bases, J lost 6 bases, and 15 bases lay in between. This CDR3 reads CASSFRGLSGEQYF. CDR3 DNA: TGTGCCAGCAGTTTCAGGGGTTTGAGCGGCGAGCAGTACTTC.